The entry below describes one T cell receptor (beta chain). This clonotype has a handful of counts. This clone's antigen is unknown. One base away there is no much larger clone; base qualities are not given. Donors were about 36 systemically healthy Caucasian individuals from Russia aged roughly 6 to 90 years. Each donor gave around 9 milliliters of peripheral blood, collected into EDTA-treated Vacutainer tubes. Ficoll-Paque density-gradient centrifugation was used to isolate PBMCs, with at least 7 million per sample. Total RNA was extracted from PBMCs with Trizol reagent, with at least 5.5 micrograms obtained per sample. Naive CD45RAhigh/CD27high T cell percentages were measured by flow cytometry on a PBMC aliquot from every donor. The data originate from a study of blood T cells in healthy people across ages (dated by TCRdb to the mid-2010s). Broadly, across the study: In model experiments, roughly one uniquely barcoded TCR beta cDNA molecule per two T cells was captured by template switching. Age-related changes in TCR beta repertoire diversity were measured in the study by deep sequencing normalized with unique cDNA molecular identifiers. Four age groups were formed from the donors: young (average approximately 15 years), middle-aged (more than 35), aged (approximately 60) and long-lived (roughly 81). Donors of different ages were randomly distributed across sequencing lanes to avoid experimental bias. The study analyzed two additional independent replicas of 1 million unique cDNA reads from the same blood draw for two donors, one aged 18 to 30 and one aged 80 or older.

Overall study results and their limits: Compared with the aged group, more naive CD4+ T cells, fewer expanded clones and increased TCR diversity were shown by the long-lived group, suggesting age selection. Observed TCR beta diversity correlated strongly with the percentage of naive T cells measured by flow cytometry. Because the CMV infection status of the donors was unknown, age-related changes in expanded clonotypes may potentially have been confounded. Estimates of total diversity based on one million sequenced T cells were considered lower bounds and underestimates. As age increased, observed TCR beta diversity per million T cells dropped in a roughly linear way, and a significant reduction was already evident by age 40. Bulk unsorted PBMC profiling prevented conclusive comparison of naive and antigen-experienced compartments.

Library generation was performed with 5' RACE. TCRdb shows the sequencer as Illumina HiSeq 2500. A second PCR of roughly 6 to 11 cycles was performed with a sample-barcoded 5' primer and a J-beta primer mix. A unique molecular identifier was introduced onto each TCR beta cDNA molecule by a template-switch 5' adaptor carrying 12 random nucleotides. Each sample yielded at least 2.5 million CDR3-containing paired-end reads. All of the RNA was converted into first-strand cDNA using the Mint cDNA synthesis kit, with a TRBC-specific oligonucleotide serving as the primer. After uracil-DNA glycosylase treatment, a first 18-cycle PCR used universal primers M1SS and BC2_uni_R on all cDNA. As for the authors' bioinformatics: Normalization of each sample was performed by random selection of 1 million high-quality reads, each carrying a distinct molecular identifier. Instead of being binned into consensus sequences, reads with shared molecular identifiers were discarded. MiTCR, run with a Q25 quality threshold and the strictest error-elimination algorithm, handled CDR3 identification, clonotype clustering and error correction. A nonparametric unseen species model with Euler transformation was used to estimate lower-bound total TCR beta diversity. TCRdb reprocessing: public reads trimmed at Q25 with fastp, clones called with MiXCR, in-frame beta chains kept. A single entry per CDR3 protein holds the most common genes and DNA from its merged rows. What appears here as the V and J calls and clone size reflects TCRdb's work, not the paper's. The sample records some 1 million distinct CDR3 sequences, 45% of which are singletons. About 19% of the sample is in the top ten clones.

The germline V gene gives CDR1 as SQVTM and CDR2 as ANQGSEA. V is pared back by 6 bases and J by 2 bases, with 11 bases lying between the germline termini. The CDR3 measures 12 amino acids from cysteine to phenylalanine. Only the CDR3 DNA stays, 36 bases, in frame from base 1. What was sequenced was blood. This sequence was found in a woman between 55 and 75 years old in good health. The chain joins TRBV29-1 to TRBJ2-7; no D gene call is confident. The CDR3: CSVPTSPYEQYF. The sequence in DNA is TGCAGCGTCCCAACGTCCCCCTACGAGCAGTACTTC.